Listed below are T cell receptor beta chains from one sample, sequenced in a study of cytomegalovirus exposure and HLA in healthy donors. The table came from immunoSEQ multiplex PCR; TCRdb's copy has only in-frame clones and leaves some out. The table records roughly 110,000 clones, about 81% of them present only once. The sample consisted of PBMCs. These receptors all come from a young man in good health and CMV-seropositive. Both conserved end residues are part of each CDR3. D genes are given only for firm matches. Rows give clone size only sometimes, using once, few, many, or a class for an expanded clone.

d_call	v_call	clone_size	j_call	cdr3_aa	cdr3_nt
-	TRBV18	-	TRBJ1-4	CASSRDISTNEKLFF	TGTGCCAGCTCACGAGACATATCAACTAATGAAAAACTGTTTTTT
TRBD2	TRBV27	few	TRBJ2-1	CASSSGGAKGNEQFF	TGTGCCAGCAGTAGCGGGGGGGCCAAGGGCAATGAGCAGTTCTTC
-	TRBV30	-	TRBJ1-2	CAWTGVHYGYTF	TGTGCCTGGACAGGGGTCCACTATGGCTACACCTTC
-	TRBV7-3	-	TRBJ2-3	CASSPDSLGTDTQYF	TGTGCCAGCAGCCCCGACTCCCTTGGCACAGATACGCAGTATTTT
TRBD2	TRBV6-1	-	TRBJ2-7	CASSEAGGKSPYEQYF	TGTGCCAGCAGTGAAGCGGGGGGGAAATCCCCCTACGAGCAGTACTTC
TRBD1	TRBV6-1	-	TRBJ1-5	CASSEASGQGDQPQHF	TGTGCCAGCAGTGAAGCTTCAGGGCAGGGGGATCAGCCCCAGCATTTT
TRBD1	TRBV6-1	-	TRBJ1-5	CASLTQGAGQPQHF	TGTGCCAGCTTAACACAGGGGGCGGGACAGCCCCAGCATTTT
TRBD2	TRBV5-1	-	TRBJ2-1	CASSPPGLAVNNEQFF	TGCGCCAGCAGCCCTCCGGGACTAGCGGTGAACAATGAGCAGTTCTTC
-	TRBV11-3	-	TRBJ2-7	CASSPYGSYEQYF	TGTGCCAGCAGCCCGTACGGGTCGTACGAGCAGTACTTC
TRBD1	TRBV19	-	TRBJ1-6	CASSIEGQGAYNSPLHF	TGTGCCAGTAGTATAGAGGGGCAGGGGGCCTATAATTCACCCCTCCACTTT
-	TRBV19	-	TRBJ1-1	CASIWGRGTEAFF	TGTGCCAGTATATGGGGGCGAGGGACTGAAGCTTTCTTT
-	TRBV2	-	TRBJ2-7	CASSGGGSSYEQYF	TGTGCCAGCAGTGGAGGGGGAAGCTCCTACGAGCAGTACTTC
TRBD1	TRBV29-1	few	TRBJ1-2	CSVGDRQNYGYTF	TGCAGCGTCGGGGACAGACAAAACTATGGCTACACCTTC
TRBD2	TRBV29-1	-	TRBJ2-5	CSVLAEETQYF	TGCAGCGTTCTAGCGGAAGAGACCCAGTACTTC
TRBD1	TRBV6-5	once	TRBJ1-2	CASRETGGGNGYTF	TGTGCCAGCCGAGAGACAGGGGGCGGAAATGGCTACACCTTC
TRBD2	TRBV2	-	TRBJ2-5	CASSALAGFQETQYF	TGTGCCAGCAGTGCTCTAGCGGGGTTCCAAGAGACCCAGTACTTC
-	TRBV12-5	-	TRBJ1-2	CASGYGSMGYTF	TGTGCTAGTGGTTATGGTTCTATGGGCTACACCTTC
TRBD2	TRBV7-9	once	TRBJ2-1	CASRPGLAAYNEQFF	TGTGCCAGCAGACCGGGACTAGCGGCTTACAATGAGCAGTTCTTC
TRBD1	TRBV5-4	-	TRBJ1-1	CASSLRQGGAEAFF	TGTGCCAGCAGCTTGCGTCAGGGGGGCGCTGAAGCTTTCTTT
TRBD1	TRBV5-1	-	TRBJ2-7	CASSLGVRQGDSGEQYF	TGCGCCAGCAGCTTGGGCGTGCGACAGGGGGATTCAGGCGAGCAGTACTTC
TRBD2	TRBV7-8	-	TRBJ2-1	CASSPNLAGARYNEQFF	TGTGCCAGCAGCCCCAACCTAGCGGGGGCTAGATACAATGAGCAGTTCTTC
-	TRBV2	-	TRBJ1-5	CASSEATGSQPQHF	TGTGCCAGCAGTGAAGCAACAGGCAGTCAGCCCCAGCATTTT
-	TRBV5-6	-	TRBJ2-5	CASSFRETQYF	TGTGCCAGCAGCTTCAGAGAGACCCAGTACTTC
-	TRBV29-1	-	TRBJ2-6	CSVGLSSGANVLTF	TGCAGCGTTGGCCTAAGCTCTGGGGCCAACGTCCTGACTTTC
-	TRBV4-1	-	TRBJ2-1	CASSQGPGETYNEQFF	TGCGCCAGCAGCCAAGGGCCAGGGGAGACCTACAATGAGCAGTTCTTC
-	TRBV7-9	-	TRBJ1-3	CASRLSNTIYF	TGTGCCAGCAGACTTTCAAACACCATATATTTT
-	TRBV7-9	few	TRBJ1-6	CASSLSLGLRNSPLHF	TGTGCCAGCAGCTTAAGTTTGGGACTGAGGAATTCACCCCTCCACTTT
-	TRBV5-1	-	TRBJ2-7	CASSTDSSYYEQYF	TGCGCCAGCAGCACGGACAGTTCGTACTACGAGCAGTACTTC
TRBD1	TRBV5-1	few	TRBJ2-2	CASSLEMGQPNTGELFF	TGCGCCAGCAGCTTGGAGATGGGACAGCCGAACACCGGGGAGCTGTTTTTT
-	TRBV6-4	-	TRBJ2-7	CASRKDFGPYEQYF	TGTGCCAGCAGAAAGGACTTCGGTCCCTACGAGCAGTACTTC
TRBD2	TRBV7-6	-	TRBJ2-3	CASSPASGGAKDTQYF	TGTGCCAGCAGCCCCGCTAGCGGGGGGGCTAAAGATACGCAGTATTTT
-	TRBV27	-	TRBJ2-5	CASSLSLLGETQYF	TGTGCCAGCAGTTTATCCCTACTAGGGGAGACCCAGTACTTC
-	TRBV7-9	-	TRBJ1-2	CASSPAGGRQDVYGYTF	TGTGCCAGCAGCCCCGCGGGGGGGAGGCAGGACGTCTATGGCTACACCTTC
-	TRBV5-1	-	TRBJ2-3	CASSLRRAHSTDTQYF	TGCGCCAGCAGCTTGAGGAGGGCCCATAGCACAGATACGCAGTATTTT
TRBD1	TRBV2	few	TRBJ2-7	CASRPGQRLTSYEQYF	TGTGCCAGCAGACCGGGACAGCGATTAACATCCTACGAGCAGTACTTC
-	TRBV10-2	-	TRBJ2-1	CASSEGGGALDEQFF	TGCGCCAGCAGTGAGGGAGGGGGGGCCTTGGATGAGCAGTTCTTC
-	TRBV5-6	-	TRBJ2-1	CASSLNLKPNNEQFF	TGTGCCAGCAGCTTGAATCTAAAGCCGAACAATGAGCAGTTCTTC
-	TRBV5-1	few	TRBJ1-1	CASSFGMNTEAFF	TGCGCCAGCAGCTTCGGTATGAACACTGAAGCTTTCTTT
-	TRBV6-5	-	TRBJ1-1	CASSYGGGRNTEAFF	TGTGCCAGCAGTTACGGGGGGGGAAGGAACACTGAAGCTTTCTTT
-	TRBV7-9	-	TRBJ1-4	CASRRTEEGKLFF	TGTGCCAGCAGACGGACGGAGGAGGGGAAACTGTTTTTT
-	TRBV2	once	TRBJ2-5	CASNQGRETQYF	TGTGCCAGCAACCAGGGGCGGGAGACCCAGTACTTC
TRBD2	TRBV4-2	few	TRBJ2-1	CASSQVSGGGGEQFF	TGTGCCAGCAGCCAAGTAAGCGGGGGGGGTGGCGAGCAGTTCTTC